This T cell receptor beta chain was captured by sequencing in a study of OX40 agonist ivuxolimab in advanced cancers. With regard to the full study: Ivuxolimab was an agonistic, fully human IgG2 monoclonal antibody directed against OX40 (CD134), a costimulatory receptor. The point of sequencing TCRbeta in the periphery was to test whether ivuxolimab changed TCR sequence diversity and drove clonal T-cell expansion. Three dose-escalation patients achieved partial responses, one with hepatocellular carcinoma and two with cutaneous melanoma. In the dose-escalation cohort, over 65% of patients were male, and the mean age was approximately 60 years, with a range of roughly 23 to 85. Of the 50 to 55 patients in dose escalation, some 20 had hepatocellular carcinoma, some 15 had melanoma, 9 had renal cell carcinoma and 9 had head and neck cancer. Prior anti-PD-1, anti-PD-L1 or anti-CTLA-4 therapy was permitted, and checkpoint inhibitors had been received by less than 45% of dose-escalation patients. The paper covers the monotherapy dose-escalation part of the phase I ivuxolimab trial, which included N of about 51 patients. Intravenous ivuxolimab was administered to patients every 2 weeks at six dose levels: 0.01, 0.1, 0.3, 1.5, 3 and 10 mg/kg. The full study reports these points: After ivuxolimab, CD8+ T cells had more expanded clones than CD4+ T cells on average. In the 0.1-3.0 mg/kg groups, partial responders were among the patients with the lowest normalized peripheral clonal expansion, particularly in CD8+ T cells. The antigen specificity of the clonally expanded peripheral T cells was not determined. At doses of 0.1 to 3.0 mg/kg, clonal expansion of both CD4+ and CD8+ T cells in blood was seen between baseline and week 6. Low levels of normalized T-cell clonal expansion were also shown by some nonresponding patients.

Genomic DNA was isolated from the sorted cells so that the TCRbeta CDR3 region could be sequenced. The immunoSEQ Assay was used for sequencing of TCRbeta CDR3 regions. The clones in this table, taken by TCRdb from immuneACCESS, are in-frame only. Not every clone is retained; where verified, under half of the shortfall comes from an unresolved V gene, and the cause of the rest is unknown. The sample data list tens of thousands of clones, and roughly 80% of these were observed just once. Approximately 0.4% of the sample goes to the ten largest clones. Patients with autoimmune disease history or receiving systemic immunosuppression were excluded from the trial. In every dose cohort, peripheral blood was drawn for TCR sequencing at baseline, cycle 4 day 1, and cycle 7 day 1. The samples were drawn from a first-in-human, open-label, multicenter phase I dose-escalation trial of ivuxolimab. The trial enrolled adults with locally advanced or metastatic head and neck squamous cell, hepatocellular, melanoma or renal cell carcinoma. Before TCR sequencing, CD4+ T cells and CD8+ T cells from peripheral blood were sorted into separate populations.

A remark on this clone: This receptor's antigen is unknown. Base quality data are lacking; no much larger clone is found one base away.

The sample here was CD4+ or CD8+ T cells sorted from blood, taken in a trial of the OX40 agonist ivuxolimab. The TCR comes from an adult with an advanced solid tumor such as melanoma, head and neck, liver or kidney cancer.

CDR3 reads: CASSELRGTNEKLFF. The DNA sequence is TGTGCCAGCAGTGAACTGAGAGGAACTAATGAAAAACTGTTTTTT. Recombination connected TRBV6-1 to TRBJ1-4; no D gene can be assigned with confidence. The germline V gene specifies MNHNS as CDR1 and SASEGT as CDR2. The germline ends are 8 bases apart after V is trimmed by 2 bases and J by 1 base. Counted from cysteine to phenylalanine, this CDR3 has 15 amino acids. CDR3 DNA is the only sequence kept; it has 45 bases, read in frame from the first base.